One and the same sample provided the 11 T cell receptor beta chains below, sequenced in a study of blood T cell repertoires in COVID-19. The assay was immunoSEQ multiplex PCR, and TCRdb's table has in-frame clones only and misses some. The data contain about 110,000 clones, 65% to 80% of them singletons. The sequenced material came from peripheral blood. Receptors originate from a man in his 70s with active or convalescent COVID-19.

The CDR3 loop reads CASSLPLAGGVTDTQYF. Written as DNA, the CDR3 is TGCGCCAGCAGCCTTCCTCTAGCGGGGGGCGTCACAGATACGCAGTATTTT. This sequence joins TRBV5-1 and TRBJ2-3; 11 bases fit TRBD2. The length of the CDR3 is 17 residues. The J segment lost 2 bases and the V segment lost 4 bases, leaving 9 bases of the junction unmatched. Germline CDR1 SGHRS, CDR2 YFSETQ.

The J gene is TRBJ1-2, the V gene TRBV2, with D hard to call. The CDR3 has 13 residues. CDR1 and CDR2 (germline): SNHLY, FYNNEI. V dropped 3 bases and J dropped 8 bases, with 13 bases sitting between them. This CDR3 is CASSDSGFGGYTF. The CDR3 region has the DNA TGTGCCAGCAGTGACTCGGGGTTTGGGGGCTACACCTTC.

V and J are TRBV28 and TRBJ2-7, with 13 bases that match TRBD2. The germline CDR1 and CDR2 sequences are MDHEN and SYDVKM. CDR3 length: 15 amino acids. V dropped 6 bases and J dropped 2; count of bases not matched to a gene: 4. The CDR3 nucleotides read TGTGCCAGCAGGCAAACTAGCGGGAGGGCCTACGAGCAGTACTTC. Protein product: CASRQTSGRAYEQYF.

The gene calls are TRBV11-2 and TRBJ1-2; 11 nucleotides line up with TRBD1. J gave up 14 bases and V 3 bases, and 8 bases lay outside the gene matches. Per the germline V gene, CDR1 is SGHAT and CDR2 is FQNNGV. The CDR3 sequence is 13 residues long. The CDR3 reads CASSFGTGGFSTF. Written as DNA, the CDR3 is TGTGCCAGCAGCTTCGGGACAGGGGGTTTTTCGACCTTC. Supplemented by reference TRBV11-2 and TRBJ1-2, the full variable domain reads EAGVAQSPRYKIIEKRQSVAFWCNPISGHATLYWYQQILGQGPKLLIQFQNNGVVDDSQLPKDRFSAERLKGVDSTLKIQPAKLEDSAVYLCASSFGTGGFSTFGSGTRLTVV.

The chain is built from TRBV9 and TRBJ2-3; tentative D call: TRBD1 (6 bases). Germline lookup yields CDR1 SGDLS and CDR2 YYNGEE. The V end was cut by 2 bases, the J end by 2 bases, with 15 bases between. CDR3 length: 16 residues. CDR3 sequence reads: CASSVTGRGNTDTQYF. In nucleotides, the CDR3 is TGTGCCAGCAGCGTCACAGGGCGAGGAAACACAGATACGCAGTATTTT.

The table lists this clone with a count of one. The chain links TRBV10-1 to TRBJ2-5; 7 bases match TRBD1. V dropped 3 bases and J dropped 2; count of bases not matched to a gene: 6. The CDR3 totals 15 residues. From germline, CDR1 is WNHNN and CDR2 SYGVQD (reference sequence). Written as DNA, the CDR3 is TGCGCCAGCAGTGACCACAGGGGTTCGCAAGAGACCCAGTACTTC. Protein sequence: CASSDHRGSQETQYF.

About this clone: No DNA is shown, since the ends of the CDR3 on it are uncertain; the CDR3 is the one TCRdb lists. The genes are TRBV27 and TRBJ2-1; the D call in the table, TRBD2, was not verified against the DNA. The germline CDR1 and CDR2 sequences are MNHEY and SMNVEV (reference sequence). 16 amino acids form the CDR3, both terminal residues included. CDR3 protein: CASSSSTIRIYNEQFF.

The chain links TRBV10-3 to TRBJ2-3; 12 nucleotides agree with TRBD1. Germline values: CDR1 ENHRY, CDR2 SYGVKD. V dropped 3 bases and J dropped 5; count of bases not matched to a gene: 6. The CDR3 consists of 16 residues. CDR3 sequence reads: CAISEGDRGHEDTQYF. The CDR3 nucleotides are TGTGCCATCAGTGAAGGGGACAGGGGGCATGAAGATACGCAGTATTTT.

The chain uses TRBV6-5 and TRBJ2-1; 10 bases map to TRBD2. CDR3 size: 15 residues. Trimming took 5 bases from V and 2 from J; bases not matched to a gene: 3. The germline gives CDR1 MNHEY, CDR2 SVGAGI. CDR3 region: CASSQRGGPYNEQFF. The CDR3 DNA reads TGTGCCAGCAGTCAGCGGGGGGGCCCCTACAATGAGCAGTTCTTC.

V and J are TRBV9 and TRBJ2-7; D unresolved. Germline V gives CDR1 SGDLS, CDR2 YYNGEE. V was pared by 3 bases and J by 2 bases, with 12 bases between. The CDR3 contains 14 residues. CDR3 sequence: CASSGQTEPYEQYF. The CDR3 bases are TGTGCCAGCAGCGGGCAGACGGAGCCCTACGAGCAGTACTTC.

This sequence joins TRBV7-9 and TRBJ2-2, with TRBD1 matching 9 bases. Germline loops: CDR1 SEHNR, CDR2 FQNEAQ (reference sequence). The CDR3 runs 14 residues. V lost 8 bases to trimming and J lost 9 bases; unmatched junction nucleotides: 10. The CDR3 sequence is CASLPGQGDRELFF. For the CDR3, the DNA is TGTGCCAGCCTCCCGGGACAGGGTGATCGGGAGCTGTTTTTT.